This T cell receptor (beta chain) was observed in a study of shared clonotypes between healthy human individuals (dated by TCRdb to 2020 to 2021). Looking at the study overall: The cohort included three men and a couple of women between 18 and 49 years of age. Between about 0.8 and 9 billion PBMCs per donor were obtained by leukapheresis. To estimate repertoire size and how much clonotype sharing occurs between individuals, the study deeply sequenced the blood TCR repertoires of several healthy adults. Per donor, three plates each were used for CD4 naive and CD4 memory, two for CD8 naive, and one for CD8 memory. To increase sequencing depth and limit assay-specific biases, TCR repertoire library preparation and sequencing were carried out by different laboratories using diverse techniques. What the authors observed across the whole study: The small number of donors limited the genetic and exposure-history diversity represented. Pairwise subsampling indicated that sequencing depth was expected to affect the degree of clonotype sharing among donors. Naive subsets generally had larger estimated clonotype richness than memory subsets did. Compared with non-shared clonotypes, clonotypes shared by all four sorted-subset donors had higher generation probabilities. Incomplete sequencing was indicated by rarefaction of sorted-subset datasets, despite the large sequencing depth. Only blood was sampled, and tissue TCR repertoires likely differ from those in blood. Across a few donors, around 5% of naive CD4, approximately 3.6% of naive CD8, around 2.1% of memory CD4, and under 0.45% of memory CD8 clonotypes were shared.

V gives up 3 bases and J gives up 1 base, and the segment between their germline ends measures 16 bases. The germline V gene encodes CDR1 MNHEY and CDR2 SMNVEV (reference sequence). The CDR3, cysteine through phenylalanine, is 17 amino acids long. Left in the record is the CDR3 DNA by itself, 51 bases read in frame from the first base. For the CD8 naive samples, CD45RO-negative cells were positively selected for CCR7, yielding a CD45RA+CCR7+ population from which TemRA cells were excluded. Healthy HIV-negative adults with no recently reported acute infections or vaccinations were included as donors. All donors were Caucasian adults living in Nashville, Tennessee, USA. Blood was obtained by leukapheresis, after which PBMCs were separated by Ficoll-Histopaque density gradient centrifugation and cryopreserved in liquid nitrogen vapor phase. Analytical flow cytometry was used to check the purity and quantity of every magnetically sorted T cell population. Each sorted fraction had its genomic DNA isolated and then quantified by UV absorbance on a Nanodrop 2000c.

Worth noting for this clone: It lacks a known antigen. Base qualities are not at hand, and no much larger clone is one base apart.

Using the deep immunoSEQ assay, TCR CDR3 regions were amplified from genomic DNA by multiplex PCR. Extracted genomic DNA from each cell subset was spread evenly across all wells of several immunoSEQ 96-well plates, with each plate serving as a replicate. For sorted subsets, 150 to 200 ng genomic DNA, equal to approximately 30,000 T cell genomes, was loaded into each replicate PCR. The purified libraries were quantified using a Qubit 3.0 fluorometer, sized with a Bioanalyzer 2100, and then quantified again using the KAPA Library Quantification kit. Every immunoSEQ 96-well plate was sequenced on a dedicated single-read 150-cycle Illumina NextSeq 550 flow cell. From the authors' description of their analysis: Because the immunoSEQ output included only junctional sequences and no quality scores, the filtering could not be the same as the filtering used for full-length reads. To assign V/J genes and CDR3, sequences were annotated against IMGT germline references using PyIR, a Python wrapper for IgBLAST v1.9. Reads were filtered out if the reads had weak V/J assignments (E-value above 1e-6), no CDR3, stop codons, out-of-frame junctions, or ambiguous translated residues. V3J clonotypes were defined as sequences sharing the same inferred V gene, J gene, and CDR3 amino acid sequence. To compute the percentage overlap between repertoires, the number of shared unique clonotypes was divided by the size of the smaller repertoire. Richness of each repertoire was evaluated using RTK rarefaction, the Chao1 estimator, and Recon v2.1 estimates of unobserved clonotypes. OLGA was used to compute generation probabilities for all TCRbeta clonotypes that the gDNA method yielded from a few donors. In its TCRdb copy, this immuneACCESS table keeps in-frame sequences only and misses some clones. Where compared with another copy, unresolved V genes explain less than half of these, and the others have no known cause. V, J and clone size derive from that table, while D and trimming were established from the DNA sequence. For this sample the table gives millions of clones, of which under 95% were detected only once. The ten most abundant clones make up about 1.8% of the sample.

The sequenced sample was naive CD8+ T cells from PBMCs. The meaning of the sample's cell subset or site label: CD45RA+CCR7+. In this chain, TRBV27 is recombined with TRBJ1-3; a tentative D match to TRBD1 spans 5 bases. The clonotype comes from a man aged 18 to 30 in good health. Some clones in this sample may be carry-over from other donors' samples. The nucleotide sequence reads as follows: TGTGCCAGCAGTTTGGGACCATTTGGAGCATCTGGAAACACCATATATTTT. It encodes CASSLGPFGASGNTIYF.